This T cell receptor (beta chain) was profiled in a study of T cells in Graves' hyperthyroidism and ophthalmopathy. Regarding this clonotype: Its antigen is undetermined. The junction does not match germline at one end; this may be a read error.

Every diagnosis used clinical symptoms, serum thyroxine and TRAb, thyroid ultrasound and orbital computed tomography. TCR beta CDR3 sequences were amplified from RNA transcripts. HTBI primers drove first-round RT-PCR of the TCR CDR3. MiXCR, applied by TCRdb to the multiplex PCR reads, yields one record per CDR3 protein. The sample has some 510,000 distinct CDR3 sequences, just over 45% seen once. Study results and caveats: Classification by a 13 V-J model distinguished ophthalmopathy from stable hyperthyroidism. Peripheral blood also featured most of the thyroid clonotypes expanded above 0.001.

The sequence was collected from a woman under 30 with Graves' hyperthyroidism. The material sequenced was peripheral blood or thyroid tissue (not recorded which).

The DNA of the CDR3 is TGTGCCAGCAGTCCCAACGGACAGAACTGTGGCTACACCTTC. Its protein is CASSPNGQNCGYTF. The chain couples TRBV6-4 to TRBJ1-2; D might be TRBD1 (6 bases). The CDR3 covers 14 residues. Germline CDR1 MRHNA, CDR2 SNTAGT.